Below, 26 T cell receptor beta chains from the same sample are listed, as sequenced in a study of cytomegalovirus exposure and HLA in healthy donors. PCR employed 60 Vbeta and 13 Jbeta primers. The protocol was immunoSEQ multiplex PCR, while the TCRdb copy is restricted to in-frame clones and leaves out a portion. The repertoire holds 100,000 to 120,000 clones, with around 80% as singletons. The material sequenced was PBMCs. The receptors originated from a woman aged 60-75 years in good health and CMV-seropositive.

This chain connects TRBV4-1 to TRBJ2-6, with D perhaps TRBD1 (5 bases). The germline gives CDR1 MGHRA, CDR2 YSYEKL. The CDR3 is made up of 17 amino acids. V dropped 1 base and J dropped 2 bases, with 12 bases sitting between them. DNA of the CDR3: TGCGCCAGCAGCCAAGCGCAGGGTCGGACTGGGGCCAACGTCCTGACTTTC. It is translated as CASSQAQGRTGANVLTF.

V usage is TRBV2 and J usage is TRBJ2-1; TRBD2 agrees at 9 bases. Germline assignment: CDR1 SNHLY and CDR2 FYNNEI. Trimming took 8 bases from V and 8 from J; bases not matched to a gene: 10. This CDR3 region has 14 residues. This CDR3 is CASGSRVAGDEQFF. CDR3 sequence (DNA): TGTGCCAGCGGATCCCGGGTAGCGGGGGATGAGCAGTTCTTC. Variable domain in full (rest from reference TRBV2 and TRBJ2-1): EPEVTQTPSHQVTQMGQEVILRCVPISNHLYFYWYRQILGQKVEFLVSFYNNEISEKSEIFDDQFSVERPDGSNFTLKIRSTKLEDSAMYFCASGSRVAGDEQFFGPGTRLTVL.

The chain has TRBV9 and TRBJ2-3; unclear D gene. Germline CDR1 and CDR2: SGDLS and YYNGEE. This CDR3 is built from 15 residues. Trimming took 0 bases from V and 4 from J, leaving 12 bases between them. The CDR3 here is CASSVAVLPPDTQYF. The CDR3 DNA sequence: TGTGCCAGCAGCGTAGCGGTTCTCCCCCCAGATACGCAGTATTTT. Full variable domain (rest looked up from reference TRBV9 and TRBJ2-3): DSGVTQTPKHLITATGQRVTLRCSPRSGDLSVYWYQQSLDQGLQFLIQYYNGEERAKGNILERFSAQQFPDLHSELNLSSLELGDSALYFCASSVAVLPPDTQYFGPGTRLTVL.

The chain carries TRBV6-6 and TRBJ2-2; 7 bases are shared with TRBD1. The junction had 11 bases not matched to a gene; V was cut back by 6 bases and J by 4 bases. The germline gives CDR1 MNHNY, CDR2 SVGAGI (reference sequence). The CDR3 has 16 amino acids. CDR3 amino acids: CASRKGTALFTGELFF. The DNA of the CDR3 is TGTGCCAGCAGGAAGGGGACAGCGCTGTTCACCGGGGAGCTGTTTTTT.

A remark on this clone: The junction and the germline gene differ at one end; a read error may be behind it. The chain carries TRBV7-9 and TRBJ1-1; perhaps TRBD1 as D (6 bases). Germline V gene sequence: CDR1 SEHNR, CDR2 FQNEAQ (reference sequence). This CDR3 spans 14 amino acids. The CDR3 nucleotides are TGTTCCAGCAGCTTCGCGGGGGGCGGCACTGAAGCTTTCTTT. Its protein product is CSSSFAGGGTEAFF.

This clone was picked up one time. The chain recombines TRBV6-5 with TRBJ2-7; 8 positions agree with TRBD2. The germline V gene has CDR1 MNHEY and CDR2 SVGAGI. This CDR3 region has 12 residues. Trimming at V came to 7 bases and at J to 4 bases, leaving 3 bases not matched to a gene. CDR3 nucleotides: TGTGCCAGCATGAGCGGGAGTTACGAGCAGTACTTC. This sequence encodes CASMSGSYEQYF.

As DNA, the CDR3 is TGCGCCAGCAGCCCGGGACAGGCTAGAGCTAATGGCTACACCTTC. Encoded protein: CASSPGQARANGYTF. This chain connects TRBV5-1 to TRBJ1-2; 8 bases match TRBD1. From germline, CDR1 is SGHRS and CDR2 YFSETQ. The CDR3 extends over 15 amino acids. The V and J ends lost 4 bases and 6 bases, in that order; junction bases with no gene match: 11.

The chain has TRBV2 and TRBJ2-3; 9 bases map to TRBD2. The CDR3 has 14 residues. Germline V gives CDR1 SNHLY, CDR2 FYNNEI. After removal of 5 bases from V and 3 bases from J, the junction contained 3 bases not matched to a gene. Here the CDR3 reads CASSFTSGTDTQYF. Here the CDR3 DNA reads TGTGCCAGCAGTTTCACTAGCGGGACAGATACGCAGTATTTT.

CDR3 bases: TGTGCCAGCAGTCCGAGCAATCAGCCCCAGCATTTT. It codes for CASSPSNQPQHF. The chain employs TRBV28 and TRBJ1-5; D call uncertain. This CDR3 comprises 12 residues. In germline, CDR1 is MDHEN, CDR2 SYDVKM. V shed 5 bases and J shed 1 base, with 3 bases lying between them.

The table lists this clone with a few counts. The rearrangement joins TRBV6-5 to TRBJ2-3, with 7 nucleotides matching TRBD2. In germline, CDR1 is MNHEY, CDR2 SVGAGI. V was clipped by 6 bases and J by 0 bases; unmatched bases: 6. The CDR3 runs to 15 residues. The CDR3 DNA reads TGTGCCAGCAGAAACAGCGGGGCTAGCACAGATACGCAGTATTTT. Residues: CASRNSGASTDTQYF.

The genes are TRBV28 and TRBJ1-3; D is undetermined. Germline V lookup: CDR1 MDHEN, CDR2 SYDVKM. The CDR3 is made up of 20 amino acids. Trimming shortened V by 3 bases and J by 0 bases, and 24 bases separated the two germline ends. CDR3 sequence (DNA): TGTGCCAGCAGTTTGGGTCTGGAGGGAGTGACCCCGATCTCTGGAAACACCATATATTTT. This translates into CASSLGLEGVTPISGNTIYF. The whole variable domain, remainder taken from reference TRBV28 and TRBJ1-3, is DVKVTQSSRYLVKRTGEKVFLECVQDMDHENMFWYRQDPGLGLRLIYFSYDVKMKEKGDIPEGYSVSREKKERFSLILESASTNQTSMYLCASSLGLEGVTPISGNTIYFGEGSWLTVV.

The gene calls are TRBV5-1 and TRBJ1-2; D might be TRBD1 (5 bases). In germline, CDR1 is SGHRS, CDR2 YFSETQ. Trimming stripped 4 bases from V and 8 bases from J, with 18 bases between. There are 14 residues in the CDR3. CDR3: CASSRGTDILGYTF. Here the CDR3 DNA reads TGCGCCAGCAGCCGAGGGACTGACATACTAGGCTACACCTTC.

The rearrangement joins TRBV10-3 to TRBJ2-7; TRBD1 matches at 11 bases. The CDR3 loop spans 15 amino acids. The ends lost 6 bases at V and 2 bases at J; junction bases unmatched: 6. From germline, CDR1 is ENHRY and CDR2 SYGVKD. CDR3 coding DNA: TGTGCCATCAGGCCGGGGACAGGGGGAACCTACGAGCAGTACTTC. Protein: CAIRPGTGGTYEQYF.

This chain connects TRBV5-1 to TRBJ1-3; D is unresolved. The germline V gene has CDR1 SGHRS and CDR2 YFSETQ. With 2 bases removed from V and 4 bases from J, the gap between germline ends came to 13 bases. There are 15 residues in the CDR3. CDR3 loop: CASSFEGIVGNTIYF. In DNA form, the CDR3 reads TGCGCCAGCAGCTTTGAGGGTATCGTCGGAAACACCATATATTTT.

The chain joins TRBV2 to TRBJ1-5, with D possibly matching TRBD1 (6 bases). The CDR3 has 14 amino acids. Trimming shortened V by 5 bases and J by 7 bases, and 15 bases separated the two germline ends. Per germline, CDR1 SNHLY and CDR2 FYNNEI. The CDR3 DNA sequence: TGTGCCAGCAGTTTCACAGGGAAACGCCAGCCCCAGCATTTT. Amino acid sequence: CASSFTGKRQPQHF.

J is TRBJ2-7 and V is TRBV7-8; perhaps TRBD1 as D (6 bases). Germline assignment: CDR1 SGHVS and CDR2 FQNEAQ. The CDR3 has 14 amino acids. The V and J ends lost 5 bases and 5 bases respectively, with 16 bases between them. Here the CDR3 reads CASSRDTLRNEQYF. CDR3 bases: TGTGCCAGCAGCCGGGACACTCTTAGGAACGAGCAGTACTTC.

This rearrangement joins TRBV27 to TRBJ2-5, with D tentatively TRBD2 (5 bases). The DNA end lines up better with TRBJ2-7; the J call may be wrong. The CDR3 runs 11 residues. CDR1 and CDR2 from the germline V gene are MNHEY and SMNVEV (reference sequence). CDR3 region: CATQAGYEQYF. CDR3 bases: TGTGCCACCCAGGCGGGCTACGAGCAGTACTTC.

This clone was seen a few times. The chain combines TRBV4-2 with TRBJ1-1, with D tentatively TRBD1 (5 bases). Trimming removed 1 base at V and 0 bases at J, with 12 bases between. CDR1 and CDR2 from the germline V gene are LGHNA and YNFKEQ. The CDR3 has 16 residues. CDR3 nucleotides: TGTGCCAGCAGCCAAGCCACCGGGGGGATGAACACTGAAGCTTTCTTT. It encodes CASSQATGGMNTEAFF.

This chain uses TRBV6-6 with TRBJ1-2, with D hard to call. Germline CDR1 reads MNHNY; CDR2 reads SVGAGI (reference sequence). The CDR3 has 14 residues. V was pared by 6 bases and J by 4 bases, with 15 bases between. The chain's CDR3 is CASSLESGFYGYTF. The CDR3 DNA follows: TGTGCCAGCAGCCTCGAGTCGGGTTTCTATGGCTACACCTTC.

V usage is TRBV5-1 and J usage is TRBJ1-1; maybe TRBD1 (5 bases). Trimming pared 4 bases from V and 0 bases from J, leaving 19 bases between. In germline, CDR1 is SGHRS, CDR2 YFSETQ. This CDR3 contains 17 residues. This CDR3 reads CASSPSDRRLLNTEAFF. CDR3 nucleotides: TGCGCCAGCAGCCCTAGCGACAGAAGACTGTTGAACACTGAAGCTTTCTTT.

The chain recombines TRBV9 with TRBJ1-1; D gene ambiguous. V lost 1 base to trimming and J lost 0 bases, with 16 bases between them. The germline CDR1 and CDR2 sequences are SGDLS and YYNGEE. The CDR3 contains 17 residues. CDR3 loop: CASSVYGSPSLNTEAFF. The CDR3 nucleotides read TGTGCCAGCAGCGTATACGGTTCTCCGAGCCTGAACACTGAAGCTTTCTTT. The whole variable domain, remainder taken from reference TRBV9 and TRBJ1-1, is DSGVTQTPKHLITATGQRVTLRCSPRSGDLSVYWYQQSLDQGLQFLIQYYNGEERAKGNILERFSAQQFPDLHSELNLSSLELGDSALYFCASSVYGSPSLNTEAFFGQGTRLTVV.

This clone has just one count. As DNA, the CDR3 is TGCGCCAGCAGCTTGGGTGGCAGGTCCTACAATGAGCAGTTCTTC. The encoded protein is CASSLGGRSYNEQFF. This chain connects TRBV5-1 to TRBJ2-1; no clear D gene. This CDR3 region has 15 residues. Germline assignment: CDR1 SGHRS and CDR2 YFSETQ. The germline V and J ends were trimmed by 0 bases and 1 base, with 8 bases remaining between them.

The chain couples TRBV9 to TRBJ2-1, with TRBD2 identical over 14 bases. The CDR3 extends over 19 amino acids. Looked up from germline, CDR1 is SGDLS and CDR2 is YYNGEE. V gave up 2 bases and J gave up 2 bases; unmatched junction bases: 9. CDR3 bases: TGTGCCAGCAGCGTGTACACAGGGACTAGCGGGAGACCCTACAATGAGCAGTTCTTC. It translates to CASSVYTGTSGRPYNEQFF.

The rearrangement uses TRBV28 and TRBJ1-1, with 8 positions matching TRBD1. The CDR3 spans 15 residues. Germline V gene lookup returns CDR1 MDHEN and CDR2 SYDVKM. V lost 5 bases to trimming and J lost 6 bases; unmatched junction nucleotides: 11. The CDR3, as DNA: TGTGCCAGCAGTACTTCCGGGACAGGTAGCTCTGAAGCTTTCTTT. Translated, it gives CASSTSGTGSSEAFF.

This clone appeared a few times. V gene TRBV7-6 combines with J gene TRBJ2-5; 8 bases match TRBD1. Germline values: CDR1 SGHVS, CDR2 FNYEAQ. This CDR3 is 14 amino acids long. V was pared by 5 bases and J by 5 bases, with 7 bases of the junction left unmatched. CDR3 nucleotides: TGTGCCAGCAGCCCGAGGACAGGGTGGGAGACCCAGTACTTC. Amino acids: CASSPRTGWETQYF.

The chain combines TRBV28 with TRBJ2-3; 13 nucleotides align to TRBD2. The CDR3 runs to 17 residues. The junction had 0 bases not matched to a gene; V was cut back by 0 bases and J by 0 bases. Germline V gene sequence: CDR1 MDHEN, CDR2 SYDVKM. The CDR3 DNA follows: TGTGCCAGCAGTTTATGGGGACTAGCGGGAAGCACAGATACGCAGTATTTT. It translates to CASSLWGLAGSTDTQYF.